This T cell receptor (beta chain) emerged from a study of beta chain features in type 1 diabetes. Sort purity for all populations was recorded as exceeding 98%. Comment on this clone: Its specificity is unknown.

General study results and limits: Healthy donors had naive, central memory and Treg TCRB repertoires that appeared less similar than those seen among patients. Patients with Type 1 diabetes showed moderately but significantly shorter TCRB CDR3s in all four CD4+ subsets.

The CDR3 runs to 11 residues. The V gene's germline CDR1 is MNHNS and CDR2 SASEGT. What was sequenced were expressed TCRB transcripts, since all of the isolated RNA had been reverse transcribed. Stem cell-like memory T cell samples underwent survey-depth immunoSEQ sequencing. They averaged around 1 million reads. Profiling relied on immunoSEQ multiplex PCR, and the TCRdb table lists in-frame clones only, not all of them. Altogether 12,000 to 15,000 clones are present, approximately 64% being singletons, with the ten largest covering about 0.6%. The chain combines TRBV6-1 with TRBJ2-7; a possible D gene is TRBD2 (7 bases). This TCR was recovered from a woman aged 18-35 years with type 1 diabetes. Input material: stem cell memory CD4+ T cells from blood. The DNA of the CDR3 is TGTGCAGGGGGGGAAGGGTACGAGCAGTACTTC. This translates into CAGGEGYEQYF.